The entry below gives a single T cell receptor (beta chain) sequence along with its context. No antigen is known for it. PCR primers comprised 60 Vbeta and 13 Jbeta primers. Sequenced by immunoSEQ multiplex PCR; TCRdb stores in-frame clones only, minus some. The sample lists 180,000 or so clones, roughly 74% occurring once. The data were obtained in a study of cytomegalovirus exposure and HLA in healthy donors. Study-level points and caveats: Generally TCR sequences proved uncommon, though certain public TCRs appeared in numerous donors.

Trimming took off 7 bases at V and 6 bases at J, with 18 bases between the two ends. The CDR3 extends over 14 amino acids. From germline, CDR1 is SQVTM and CDR2 ANQGSEA. The TCR sequence derives from a woman aged 35 to 49 in good health and CMV-seropositive. The genes are TRBV29-1 and TRBJ2-2; weak D call: TRBD1 (6 bases). Specimen: PBMCs. The CDR3 is CSARPGAMAGELFF. The CDR3 bases are TGCAGCGCGCGCCCAGGGGCCATGGCCGGGGAGCTGTTTTTT.